This T cell receptor (beta chain) was documented in a study of immune evolution from preneoplasia to lung adenocarcinoma. In germline, CDR1 is MNHNY, CDR2 SVGAGI (reference sequence). This CDR3 spans 14 amino acids. Trimming stripped 6 bases from V and 3 bases from J, with 11 bases between. TCRdb's copy holds only in-frame clones and misses some; the assay was immunoSEQ multiplex PCR. The data contain just over 6,000 clones, 80% of them singletons. Patient tissue came from resections in Japan or China, 2014–2017. Study-level findings and limits: Highest clonality occurred in KRAS-mutant, not EGFR-mutant or double wild-type, nodules.

This clone was detected only once. What it binds is not known. The source material was FFPE minimally invasive lung adenocarcinoma tissue. The chain recombines TRBV6-6 with TRBJ1-4; D is perhaps TRBD1 (6 bases). The sequence came from a person aged 50 to 70 with lung adenocarcinoma. For the CDR3, the DNA is TGTGCCAGCAGGGGGTCAGGGGCTAATGAAAAACTGTTTTTT. Its protein product is CASRGSGANEKLFF.